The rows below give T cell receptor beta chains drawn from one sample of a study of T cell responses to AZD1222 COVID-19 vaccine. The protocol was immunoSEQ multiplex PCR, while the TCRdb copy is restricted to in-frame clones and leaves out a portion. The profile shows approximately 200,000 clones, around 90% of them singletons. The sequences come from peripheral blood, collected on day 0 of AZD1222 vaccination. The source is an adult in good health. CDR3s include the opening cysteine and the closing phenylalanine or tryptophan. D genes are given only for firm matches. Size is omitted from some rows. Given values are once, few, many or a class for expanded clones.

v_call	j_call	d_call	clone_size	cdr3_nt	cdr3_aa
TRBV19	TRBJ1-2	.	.	TGTGCCAGTAGTGGAGGCAGAGCATTGAACTATGGCTACACCTTC	CASSGGRALNYGYTF
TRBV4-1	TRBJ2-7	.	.	TGCGCCAGCAGCCTGACAGACTCCTACGAGCAGTACTTC	CASSLTDSYEQYF
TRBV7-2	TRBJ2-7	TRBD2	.	TGTGCCAGCAGCTTTGGGCCGACTAGCGGGGGGGCTTACGAGCAGTACTTC	CASSFGPTSGGAYEQYF
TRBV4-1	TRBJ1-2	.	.	TGCGCCAGCAGCCGGGATAACTATGGCTACACCTTC	CASSRDNYGYTF
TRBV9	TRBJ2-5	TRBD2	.	TGTGCCAGCAGCGTAGCTGGGACTAGCGGGGGGGCCCTCCCGGAGACCCAGTACTTC	CASSVAGTSGGALPETQYF
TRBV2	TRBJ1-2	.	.	TGTGCCACCAGTTTAACAGACAGCGGCTACACCTTC	CATSLTDSGYTF
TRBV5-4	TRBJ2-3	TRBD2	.	TGTGCCAGCAGCTCTCTTATCTCGCTAGCGGGGGGGTACACAGATACGCAGTATTTT	CASSSLISLAGGYTDTQYF
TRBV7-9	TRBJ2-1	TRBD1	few	TGTGCCAGCAGCTTAACGAGACAGGGTTACAATGAGCAGTTCTTC	CASSLTRQGYNEQFF
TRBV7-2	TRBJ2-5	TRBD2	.	TGTGCCAGCAGCTCCCCTAGCGGGGGGCAAGAGACCCAGTACTTC	CASSSPSGGQETQYF
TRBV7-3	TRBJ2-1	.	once	TGTGCCAGCAGCATACAGGGTCCTGCGGTTGAGCAGTTCTTC	CASSIQGPAVEQFF
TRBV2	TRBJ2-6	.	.	TGTGCCAGCAGTTGGAGATCAGGGGTCTTTAGCTCTGGGGCCAACGTCCTGACTTTC	CASSWRSGVFSSGANVLTF
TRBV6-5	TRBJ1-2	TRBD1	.	TGTGCCAGCAGGGCCCGACAGGGCGCTAACTATGGCTACACCTTC	CASRARQGANYGYTF
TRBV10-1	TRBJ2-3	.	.	TGCGCCAGCAGTGCGACAGGGAGGCTAGATACGCAGTATTTT	CASSATGRLDTQYF
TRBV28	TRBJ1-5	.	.	TGTGCCAGCAGCTCTGTGGACAGAGTGCATCAGCCCCAGCATTTT	CASSSVDRVHQPQHF
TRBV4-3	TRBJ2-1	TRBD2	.	TGCGCCAGCAGCCAAAACCTAGCGGGGTACAATGAGCAGTTCTTC	CASSQNLAGYNEQFF
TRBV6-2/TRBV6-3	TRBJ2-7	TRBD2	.	TGTGCCAGCAGTTACGGCGGGGGGGCTTACGAGCAGTACTTC	CASSYGGGAYEQYF
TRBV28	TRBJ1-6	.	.	TGTGCCAGCAGTTTATTTGGCAGTTCCTATAATTCACCCCTCCACTTT	CASSLFGSSYNSPLHF
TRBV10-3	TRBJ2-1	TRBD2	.	TGTGCCATCAGTAGCGGGGGGCCGGGAAATGAGCAGTTCTTC	CAISSGGPGNEQFF
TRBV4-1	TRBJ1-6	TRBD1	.	TGCGCCAGCAGCCAGCAACCGGGACAGGGAACGATGGCACCCCTCCACTTT	CASSQQPGQGTMAPLHF
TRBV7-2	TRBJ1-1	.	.	TGTGCCAGCAGCTTAGGGCAACGGAACACTGAAGCTTTCTTT	CASSLGQRNTEAFF
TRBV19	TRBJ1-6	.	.	TGTGCCAGTAGTCAACGACAGTTGAACAATTCACCCCTCCACTTT	CASSQRQLNNSPLHF
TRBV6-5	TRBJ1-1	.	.	TGTGCCAGCAGCAGAGAGGGTATGAACACTGAAGCTTTCTTT	CASSREGMNTEAFF